A single T cell receptor beta chain is shown here with its context. No antigen is known for it. This record comes from a study of T-cell memory formation after mild COVID-19. Study-wide background: TCR clusters were largely donor specific. Whole-study findings and limits: Clones shrinking from day 15 to 85 showed even CD4/CD8 mixes; later expanders tilted CD4+.

V lost 4 bases and J 4 bases, leaving 12 bases between the germline ends. This CDR3 has 14 residues. The germline CDR1 and CDR2 sequences are SGHAT and FQNNGV. Each CDR3 protein gets one entry after TCRdb re-called the 5' RACE reads with MiXCR. Here the sample spans 280,000 or so distinct CDR3 sequences, 8% to 9% being singletons. The clonotype comes from a man aged 18 to 30 who had mild COVID-19 (a few samples of this study predate the infection). Cell type and time point are not known. The sample was PBMCs or a T cell subset sorted from them (not recorded which). This sequence joins TRBV11-2 and TRBJ2-3, with D uncertain. Here the CDR3 reads CASSSGLYADTQYF. As DNA, the CDR3 is TGTGCCAGCAGCTCCGGGTTATATGCAGATACGCAGTATTTT.